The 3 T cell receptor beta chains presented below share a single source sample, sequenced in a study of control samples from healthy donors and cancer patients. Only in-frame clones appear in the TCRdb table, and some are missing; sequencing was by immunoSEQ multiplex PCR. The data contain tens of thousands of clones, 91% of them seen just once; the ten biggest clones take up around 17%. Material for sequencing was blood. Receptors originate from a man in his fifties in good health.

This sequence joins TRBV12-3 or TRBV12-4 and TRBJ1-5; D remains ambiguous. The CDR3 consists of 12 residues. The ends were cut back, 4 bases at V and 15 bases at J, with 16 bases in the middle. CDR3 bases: TGTGCCAGCAGTTCCACTGTAGGACGGCGGCATTTT. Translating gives CASSSTVGRRHF.

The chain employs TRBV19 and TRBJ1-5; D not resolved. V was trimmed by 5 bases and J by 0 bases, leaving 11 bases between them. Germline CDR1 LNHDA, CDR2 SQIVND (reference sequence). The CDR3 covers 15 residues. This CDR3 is CASSGSSYSNQPQHF. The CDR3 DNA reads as TGTGCCAGTAGTGGGAGTTCTTATAGCAATCAGCCCCAGCATTTT.

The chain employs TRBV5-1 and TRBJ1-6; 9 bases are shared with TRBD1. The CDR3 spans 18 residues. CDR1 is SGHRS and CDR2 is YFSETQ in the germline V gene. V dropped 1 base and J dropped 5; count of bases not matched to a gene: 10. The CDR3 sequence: CASSLSRGQGANNSPLHF. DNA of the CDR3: TGCGCCAGCAGCTTGTCTAGGGGACAGGGTGCCAATAATTCACCCCTCCACTTT.